The T cell receptor (beta chain) described here comes from a study of cytomegalovirus exposure and HLA in healthy donors. The V and J ends lost 5 bases and 2 bases respectively, with 13 bases between them. CDR1 and CDR2 from the germline V gene are SGHRS and YFSETQ. The CDR3 runs to 14 residues. Worth noting for this clone: The target antigen is unknown.

Overall study findings and caveats: TRBV6-2, TRBV6-3 and some other V segments were unresolvable in 87-base-pair reads. In a later analysis, HLA-C alleles had the fewest associated TCRs, DRB1 alleles the most. TCR beta chain V- and J-gene trimming was linked, in a later analysis, to a missense variant in DCLRE1C.

Primers for the PCR totalled 60 Vbeta and 13 Jbeta. Assay used: immunoSEQ multiplex PCR; TCRdb lists only in-frame clones, some missing. The repertoire holds 150,000 to 200,000 clones, with 80% as singletons. The chain employs TRBV5-1 and TRBJ2-5; D gene unclear. Material: PBMCs. The TCR originated in a man between 18 and 29 years old in good health and CMV-seropositive. The CDR3 DNA is TGCGCCAGCAGTCTTCTGACACGGCAAGAGACCCAGTACTTC. It encodes CASSLLTRQETQYF.